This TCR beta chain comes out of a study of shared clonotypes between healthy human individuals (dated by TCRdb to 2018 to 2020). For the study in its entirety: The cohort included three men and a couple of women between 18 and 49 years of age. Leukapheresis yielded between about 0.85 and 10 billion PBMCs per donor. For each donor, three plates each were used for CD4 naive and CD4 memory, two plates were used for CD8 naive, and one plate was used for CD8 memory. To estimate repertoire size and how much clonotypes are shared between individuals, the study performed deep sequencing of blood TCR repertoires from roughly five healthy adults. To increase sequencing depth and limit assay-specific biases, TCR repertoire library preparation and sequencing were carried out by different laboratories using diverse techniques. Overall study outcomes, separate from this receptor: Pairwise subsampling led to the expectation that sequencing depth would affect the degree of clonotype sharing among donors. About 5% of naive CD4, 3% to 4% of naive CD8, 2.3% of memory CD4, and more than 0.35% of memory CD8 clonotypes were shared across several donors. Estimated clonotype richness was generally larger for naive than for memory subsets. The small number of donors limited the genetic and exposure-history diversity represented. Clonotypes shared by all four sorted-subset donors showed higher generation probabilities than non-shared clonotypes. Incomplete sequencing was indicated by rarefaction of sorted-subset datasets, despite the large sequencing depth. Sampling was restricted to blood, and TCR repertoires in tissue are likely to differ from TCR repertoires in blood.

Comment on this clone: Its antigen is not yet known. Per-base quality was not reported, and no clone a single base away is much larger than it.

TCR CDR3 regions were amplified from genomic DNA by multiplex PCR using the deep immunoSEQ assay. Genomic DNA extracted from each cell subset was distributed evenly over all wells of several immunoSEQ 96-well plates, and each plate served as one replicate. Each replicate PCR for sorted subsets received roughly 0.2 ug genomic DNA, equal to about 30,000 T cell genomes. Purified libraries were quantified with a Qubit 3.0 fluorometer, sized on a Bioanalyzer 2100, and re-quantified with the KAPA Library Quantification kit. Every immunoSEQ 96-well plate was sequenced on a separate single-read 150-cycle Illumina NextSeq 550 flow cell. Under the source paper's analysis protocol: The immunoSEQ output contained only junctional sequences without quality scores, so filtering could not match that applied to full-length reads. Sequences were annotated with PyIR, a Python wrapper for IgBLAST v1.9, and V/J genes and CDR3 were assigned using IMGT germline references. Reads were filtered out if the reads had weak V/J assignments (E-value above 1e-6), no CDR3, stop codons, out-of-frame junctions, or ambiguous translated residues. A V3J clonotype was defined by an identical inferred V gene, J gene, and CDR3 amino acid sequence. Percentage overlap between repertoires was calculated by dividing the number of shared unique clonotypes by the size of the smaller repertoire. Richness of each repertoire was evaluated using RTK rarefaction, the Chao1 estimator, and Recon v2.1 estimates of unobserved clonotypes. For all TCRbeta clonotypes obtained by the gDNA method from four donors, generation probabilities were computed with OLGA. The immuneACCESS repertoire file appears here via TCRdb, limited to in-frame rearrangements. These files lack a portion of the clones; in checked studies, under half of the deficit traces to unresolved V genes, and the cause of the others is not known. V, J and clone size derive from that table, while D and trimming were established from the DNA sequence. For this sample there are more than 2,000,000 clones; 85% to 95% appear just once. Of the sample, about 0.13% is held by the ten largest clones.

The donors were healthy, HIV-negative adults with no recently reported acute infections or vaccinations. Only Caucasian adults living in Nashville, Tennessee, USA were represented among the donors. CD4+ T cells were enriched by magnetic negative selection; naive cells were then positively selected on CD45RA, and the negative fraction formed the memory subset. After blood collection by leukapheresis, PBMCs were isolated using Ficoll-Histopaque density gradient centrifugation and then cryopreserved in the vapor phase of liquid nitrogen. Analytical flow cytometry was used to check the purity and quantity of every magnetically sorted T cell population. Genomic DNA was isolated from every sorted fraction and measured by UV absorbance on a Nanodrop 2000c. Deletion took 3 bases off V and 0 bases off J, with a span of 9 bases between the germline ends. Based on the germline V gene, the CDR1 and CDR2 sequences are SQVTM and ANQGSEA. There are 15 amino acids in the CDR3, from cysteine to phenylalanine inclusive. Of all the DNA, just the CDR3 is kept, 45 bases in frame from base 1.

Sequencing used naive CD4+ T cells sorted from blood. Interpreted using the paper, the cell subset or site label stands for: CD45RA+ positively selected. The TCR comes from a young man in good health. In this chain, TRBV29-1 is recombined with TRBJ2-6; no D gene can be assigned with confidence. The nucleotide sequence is TGCAGCGTTGACATGGGTTACTCTGGGGCCAACGTCCTGACTTTC. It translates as CSVDMGYSGANVLTF.